This is a list of T cell receptor beta chains from one sample in a study of cytomegalovirus exposure and HLA in healthy donors. This table comes from immunoSEQ multiplex PCR, and its TCRdb copy is limited to in-frame clones, with some not included. The sample has 90,000 or so clones; about 75% are singletons. The material sequenced was PBMCs. The receptor set was obtained from a man aged 30 to 39 in good health and CMV-seropositive. Each CDR3 is given with its conserved first and last residue. A D gene is named only where the DNA matches it firmly. Some rows mark clone size as missing; the rest say once, few, many or name a class of expanded clone.

D gene,J gene,V gene,clone size,CDR3 DNA,CDR3 protein
NA,TRBJ1-6,TRBV5-1,few,TGCGCCAGCAGCAGACAAGAAAGTGCCTCCTATAATTCACCCCTCCACTTT,CASSRQESASYNSPLHF
NA,TRBJ1-2,TRBV11-1,NA,TGTGCCAGCAGCCCAGCCCAGGGCCCCTATGGCTACACCTTC,CASSPAQGPYGYTF
NA,TRBJ2-1,TRBV13,NA,TGTGCCAGCAGCCGCAGTGACTATTACAATGAGCAGTTCTTC,CASSRSDYYNEQFF
NA,TRBJ2-7,TRBV10-3,NA,TGTGCCATCAGTGATGAGGGCCGCTACGAGCAGTACTTC,CAISDEGRYEQYF
TRBD1,TRBJ1-2,TRBV27,NA,TGTGCCAGCAGCCGAACAGGGGGAGGCTATGGCTACACCTTC,CASSRTGGGYGYTF
TRBD1,TRBJ1-2,TRBV9,NA,TGTGCCAGCAGCGTATCGGGACAGAACTATGGCTACACCTTC,CASSVSGQNYGYTF
NA,TRBJ1-1,TRBV30,NA,TGTGCCTGGAGCAGGGGTTGGACTGAAGCTTTCTTT,CAWSRGWTEAFF
TRBD1,TRBJ2-7,TRBV30,few,TGTGCCTGGAGTGGAGGACAGGCCTACGAGCAGTACTTC,CAWSGGQAYEQYF
TRBD1,TRBJ1-6,TRBV5-4,NA,TGTGCCAGCAGCAGGGGGGACAGTTATAATTCACCCCTCCACTTT,CASSRGDSYNSPLHF
TRBD1,TRBJ2-7,TRBV10-3,NA,TGTGCCACAACCAGGGACAGCAACTCCTACGAGCAGTACTTC,CATTRDSNSYEQYF
NA,TRBJ2-7,TRBV7-9,NA,TGTGCCAGCAGCCCCCCCGGGGTTGGTACCTACGAGCAGTACTTC,CASSPPGVGTYEQYF
NA,TRBJ1-1,TRBV6-1,NA,TGTGCCACCCTGACAAGGAACACTGAAGCTTTCTTT,CATLTRNTEAFF
NA,TRBJ1-2,TRBV11-2,NA,TGTGCCAGCAGCTTCGCAGGGAACTATGGCTACACCTTC,CASSFAGNYGYTF
TRBD2,TRBJ2-5,TRBV6-5,NA,TGTGCCAGCAGTTACTTGACTAGCGGGGTCAGGGAGACCCAGTACTTC,CASSYLTSGVRETQYF
NA,TRBJ1-6,TRBV30,NA,TGTGCCTGGAGTTGGCCTAGAAGCTCCTATAATTCACCCCTCCACTTT,CAWSWPRSSYNSPLHF
NA,TRBJ2-4,TRBV7-8,NA,TGTGCCAGCAGTATCCGGGACTCCAAAAACATTCAGTACTTC,CASSIRDSKNIQYF
TRBD2,TRBJ2-2,TRBV5-1,NA,TGCGCCAGCAGCTTACGGACTAGCGCGAACACCGGGGAGCTGTTTTTT,CASSLRTSANTGELFF
TRBD1,TRBJ1-4,TRBV5-1,NA,TGCGCCAGCAGCTTGGGACAGGGAACAACTAATGAAAAACTGTTTTTT,CASSLGQGTTNEKLFF
TRBD1,TRBJ2-1,TRBV7-9,NA,TGTTCCAGCAGCCCCCGGGACAGGGGTAATGAGCAGTTCTTC,CSSSPRDRGNEQFF
TRBD2,TRBJ2-7,TRBV20-1,few,TGCAGTGCCAACCTCGGGAGGGAGCAGTACTTC,CSANLGREQYF
NA,TRBJ1-5,TRBV5-6,NA,TGTGCCAGCAGCTCGTTAAATCAGCCCCAGCATTTT,CASSSLNQPQHF
NA,TRBJ1-3,TRBV30,NA,TGTGCCTGGAGTATCCGACAGATCCGCGGAAACACCATATATTTT,CAWSIRQIRGNTIYF
NA,TRBJ2-5,TRBV9,NA,TGTGCCAGCAGCGTAGGGAATGTGGGCGCGGAGACCCAGTACTTC,CASSVGNVGAETQYF
NA,TRBJ1-5,TRBV28,NA,TGTGCCAGCAGCCCTATTAAGACAGTGCTCAATCAGCCCCAGCATTTT,CASSPIKTVLNQPQHF
TRBD1,TRBJ1-4,TRBV5-1,NA,TGCGCCAGCAGCTCGAGTGGGTACAGGGGAGAAAAACTGTTTTTT,CASSSSGYRGEKLFF
NA,TRBJ1-5,TRBV30,NA,TGTGCCTGCTCCCTAGGACGGACTACTAATCAGCCCCAGCATTTT,CACSLGRTTNQPQHF
TRBD2,TRBJ2-1,TRBV7-9,NA,TGTGCCAGCAGCGCTAGCGGGGGGGACTACAATGAGCAGTTCTTC,CASSASGGDYNEQFF
TRBD1,TRBJ2-5,TRBV4-3,NA,TGCGCCAGCAGCCAGGGGGACAGGGGTGGGCAAGAGACCCAGTACTTC,CASSQGDRGGQETQYF
NA,TRBJ2-5,TRBV30,NA,TGTGCCTGGGAGGTCCAAGAGACCCAGTACTTC,CAWEVQETQYF
NA,TRBJ1-5,TRBV30,NA,TGTGCCTGGAGTGTGGGGAGAAATCAGCCCCAGCATTTT,CAWSVGRNQPQHF
TRBD1,TRBJ2-7,TRBV5-1,once,TGCGCCAGCAGGCCTGACAGGGTGCCCGAGCAGTACTTC,CASRPDRVPEQYF